Following are 21 T cell receptor beta chains from one sample sequenced in a study of T cells in Graves' hyperthyroidism and ophthalmopathy. Authors of the study amplified TCR beta CDR3 regions from RNA transcripts. During a first-round RT-PCR of the TCR CDR3, the HTBI primer set was used. TCRdb reprocessed the multiplex PCR reads with MiXCR, giving one entry per CDR3 protein. The sample carries about 560,000 distinct CDR3 sequences, roughly 14% recorded once. Sequencing was carried out using blood. The receptors derive from a woman aged 25 to 39 with Graves' hyperthyroidism.

A few counts support this clonotype. The CDR3 region is CSARVLAGGGNEQFF. In nucleotides, the CDR3 is TGCAGTGCTAGAGTGCTAGCGGGAGGGGGCAATGAGCAGTTCTTC. The V and J genes are TRBV20-1 and TRBJ2-1, with 12 bases fitting TRBD2. Germline V gene sequence: CDR1 DFQATT, CDR2 SNEGSKA (reference sequence). This CDR3 comprises 15 residues. J was trimmed by 6 bases and V by 1 base; bases with no gene match: 4.

This clonotype was seen ten or more times. The chain joins TRBV27 to TRBJ2-6; D unresolved. The CDR3 has 16 amino acids. V lost 3 bases to trimming and J lost 0 bases, with 9 bases between them. CDR1 and CDR2 from the germline V gene are MNHEY and SMNVEV (reference sequence). CDR3 loop: CASSFIPLSGANVLTF. In DNA form, the CDR3 reads TGTGCCAGCAGTTTCATCCCCCTCTCTGGGGCCAACGTCCTGACTTTC.

This clonotype was seen many times. This chain uses TRBV11-2 with TRBJ2-1, with TRBD1 as a possible D gene (6 bases). Trimming took 5 bases from V and 9 from J, leaving 11 bases between them. CDR3 length: 12 residues. Germline CDR1 and CDR2: SGHAT and FQNNGV. The CDR3 region is CASSPQGSEQFF. The CDR3 nucleotides read TGTGCCAGCAGCCCGCAGGGGAGTGAGCAGTTCTTC.

The table lists this clonotype with many counts. The chain has TRBV7-6 and TRBJ2-7, with TRBD1 identical over 8 bases. The J segment lost 4 bases and the V segment lost 5 bases, leaving 10 bases of the junction unmatched. Per germline, CDR1 SGHVS and CDR2 FNYEAQ. The CDR3 covers 15 residues. This CDR3 reads CASSPTGTGRYEQYF. The CDR3 coding sequence is TGTGCCAGCAGCCCAACCGGGACAGGAAGATACGAGCAGTACTTC.

This clonotype was detected ten times or more. The rearrangement links TRBV30 to TRBJ1-1; tentative D call: TRBD1 (6 bases). The germline V and J ends were trimmed by 7 bases and 1 base, with 19 bases remaining between them. The CDR3 sequence is 15 residues long. Germline CDR1 is GTSNPN and CDR2 is SVGIG (reference sequence). DNA for the CDR3: TGTGCCTCCTCCAGGGGATGGGAAGAGAACACTGAAGCTTTCTTT. Protein product: CASSRGWEENTEAFF. Full variable domain (rest looked up from reference TRBV30 and TRBJ1-1): SQTIHQWPATLVQPVGSPLSLECTVEGTSNPNLYWYRQAAGRGLQLLFYSVGIGQISSEVPQNLSASRPQDRQFILSSKKLLLSDSGFYLCASSRGWEENTEAFFGQGTRLTVV.

This clonotype appeared a few times. This sequence joins TRBV30 and TRBJ1-1; unclear D gene. CDR3 length: 18 residues. V lost 0 bases and J 0 bases, leaving 20 bases between the germline ends. Germline-derived CDR1 and CDR2 are GTSNPN and SVGIG (reference sequence). CDR3 sequence reads: CAWSVGAASTFMNTEAFF. In DNA, the CDR3 is TGTGCCTGGAGTGTAGGTGCAGCCTCCACCTTCATGAACACTGAAGCTTTCTTT. Drawing the rest from reference TRBV30 and TRBJ1-1, the complete variable domain is SQTIHQWPATLVQPVGSPLSLECTVEGTSNPNLYWYRQAAGRGLQLLFYSVGIGQISSEVPQNLSASRPQDRQFILSSKKLLLSDSGFYLCAWSVGAASTFMNTEAFFGQGTRLTVV.

V is TRBV27 and J is TRBJ2-1; 8 nucleotides match TRBD2. Germline-derived CDR1 and CDR2 are MNHEY and SMNVEV (reference sequence). Unmatched junction bases numbered 7, after V lost 2 bases and J lost 10 bases. This CDR3 has 14 residues. The CDR3 nucleotides read TGTGCCAGCAGTTTACAAGCGGGAGATGTGGAGCAGTTCTTC. Amino acids: CASSLQAGDVEQFF.

V usage is TRBV24-1 and J usage is TRBJ1-1; 8 nucleotides agree with TRBD1. The CDR3 runs 17 residues. The V segment lost 0 bases and the J segment 4 bases; nucleotides outside the gene matches: 9. Germline CDR1 is KGHDR and CDR2 is SFDVKD. CDR3 amino acids: CATSDLRQGAPGTEAFF. DNA for the CDR3: TGTGCCACCAGTGATTTGCGTCAGGGGGCACCTGGCACTGAAGCTTTCTTT.

There are many counts of this clonotype. The chain has TRBV6-1 and TRBJ1-1; D is uncertain. V dropped 1 base and J dropped 7 bases, with 10 bases sitting between them. The CDR3 contains 13 residues. Looked up from germline, CDR1 is MNHNS and CDR2 is SASEGT. The CDR3 nucleotides read TGTGCCAGCAGTGAAGGCCCACAAAATGAAGCTTTCTTT. Its translation is CASSEGPQNEAFF.

The chain carries TRBV28 and TRBJ2-7, with D possibly being TRBD1 (5 bases). This CDR3 has 14 residues. Trimming cost V 4 bases and J 3 bases, with 13 bases left between them. Germline CDR1 and CDR2: MDHEN and SYDVKM. The DNA for the CDR3 is TGTGCCAGCAGTTCAAGGGGCATGGGCTACGAGCAGTACTTC. Its protein product is CASSSRGMGYEQYF.

The V and J genes are TRBV10-3 and TRBJ2-3, with 7 bases lining up with TRBD2. CDR1 ENHRY and CDR2 SYGVKD come from the germline V gene. V was pared by 9 bases and J by 3 bases, with 6 bases of the junction left unmatched. The CDR3 totals 13 residues. CDR3 sequence (DNA): TGTGCCATGGGGACTATTTATACAGATACGCAGTATTTT. This gives the protein CAMGTIYTDTQYF.

The chain has TRBV5-5 and TRBJ1-2, with D hard to call. The CDR3 is 17 residues long. V lost 1 base, J lost 1 base, and 17 bases lay in between. Looked up from germline, CDR1 is SGHKS and CDR2 is YYEKEE (reference sequence). The CDR3 spells CASSLWVEKPFNYGYTF. The CDR3 DNA is TGTGCCAGCAGCTTGTGGGTTGAGAAGCCCTTTAACTATGGCTACACCTTC.

The chain couples TRBV7-3 to TRBJ2-1; TRBD2 aligns across 11 bases. The CDR3 runs 19 residues. Per germline, CDR1 SGHTA and CDR2 FQGTGA. Trimming took 2 bases from V and 1 from J; bases not matched to a gene: 10. DNA for the CDR3: TGTGCCAGCAGCTTATCGGGCCTAGCGGGAGGAGGGTCCTACAATGAGCAGTTCTTC. It encodes CASSLSGLAGGGSYNEQFF.

This clonotype was counted ten times or more. The chain combines TRBV6-1 with TRBJ2-4; 11 bases line up with TRBD2. From germline, CDR1 is MNHNS and CDR2 SASEGT. The CDR3 is 19 amino acids. The J segment lost 1 base and the V segment lost 5 bases, leaving 13 bases of the junction unmatched. This CDR3 is CASSYSPTSGSGAKNIQYF. The CDR3 DNA reads as TGTGCCAGCAGTTATAGTCCAACTAGCGGGAGTGGGGCCAAAAACATTCAGTACTTC.

This clonotype was seen repeatedly, ten times or more. The chain has TRBV7-9 and TRBJ2-7; D is ambiguous. Germline lookup yields CDR1 SEHNR and CDR2 FQNEAQ (reference sequence). There are 13 residues in the CDR3. V was shortened by 6 bases and J by 2 bases, with 11 bases between the two germline ends. CDR3 bases: TGTGCCAGCAGTGCGGACGCCACCTACGAGCAGTACTTC. Translated, it gives CASSADATYEQYF. Full variable domain (missing parts from reference TRBV7-9 and TRBJ2-7): DTGVSQNPRHKITKRGQNVTFRCDPISEHNRLYWYRQTLGQGPEFLTYFQNEAQLEKSRLLSDRFSAERPKGSFSTLEIQRTEQGDSAMYLCASSADATYEQYFGPGTRLTVT.

The rearrangement links TRBV5-6 to TRBJ1-2; no clear D gene. CDR3 length: 12 amino acids. CDR1 and CDR2 (germline): SGHDT, YYEEEE. V dropped 0 bases and J dropped 7 bases, with 7 bases sitting between them. The CDR3, as DNA: TGTGCCAGCAGCTTGGGAGGGTCTGGCTACACCTTC. Protein sequence: CASSLGGSGYTF.

V usage is TRBV30 and J usage is TRBJ2-3; either TRBD1 or TRBD2 may fit D (5 bases each). CDR1 is GTSNPN and CDR2 is SVGIG in the germline V gene (reference sequence). V was shortened by 5 bases and J by 3 bases, with 18 bases between the two germline ends. The CDR3 length is 15 residues. The CDR3 loop reads CAWEYLSRETDTQYF. DNA for the CDR3: TGTGCCTGGGAGTATCTTTCCAGGGAGACAGATACGCAGTATTTT.

V and J are TRBV9 and TRBJ2-3, with 7 nucleotides matching TRBD2. With V trimmed by 2 bases and J by 2 bases, 11 bases remained unmatched. Looked up from germline, CDR1 is SGDLS and CDR2 is YYNGEE. The CDR3 is 17 residues long. CDR3 loop: CASSVSAGLVNTDTQYF. The CDR3 nucleotides read TGTGCCAGCAGCGTTTCAGCGGGGCTCGTTAACACAGATACGCAGTATTTT. The variable domain in full, completed from reference TRBV9 and TRBJ2-3, reads DSGVTQTPKHLITATGQRVTLRCSPRSGDLSVYWYQQSLDQGLQFLIQYYNGEERAKGNILERFSAQQFPDLHSELNLSSLELGDSALYFCASSVSAGLVNTDTQYFGPGTRLTVL.

This clonotype was recorded many times. V and J are TRBV4-1 and TRBJ2-3; D remains unclear. Trimming stripped 0 bases from V and 3 bases from J, with 1 base between. Germline assignment: CDR1 MGHRA and CDR2 YSYEKL. The CDR3 runs to 12 residues. Here the CDR3 DNA reads TGCGCCAGCAGCCAAGATACAGATACGCAGTATTTT. Its translation is CASSQDTDTQYF.

There are a few counts of this clonotype. The genes are TRBV6-2 or TRBV6-3 and TRBJ2-1; 10 nucleotides line up with TRBD1. CDR3 size: 12 residues. The J segment lost 8 bases and the V segment lost 10 bases, leaving 5 bases of the junction unmatched. From germline, CDR1 is MNHEY and CDR2 SVGEGT. CDR3 in amino acids: CANRQGADEQFF. The CDR3 DNA reads as TGTGCCAACCGACAGGGGGCGGATGAGCAGTTCTTC.

The rearrangement uses TRBV4-1 and TRBJ2-1; 14 bases are a match to TRBD2. Trimming at V came to 1 base and at J to 1 base, leaving 6 bases not matched to a gene. Germline V gene data show CDR1 as MGHRA and CDR2 as YSYEKL. This CDR3 comprises 19 residues. In DNA form, the CDR3 reads TGCGCCAGCAGCCAAGGACTAGCGGGAGGGCAACCTTCCTACAATGAGCAGTTCTTC. This codes for CASSQGLAGGQPSYNEQFF.